This T cell receptor beta chain is from a study of cytomegalovirus exposure and HLA in healthy donors. Study-wide results and limits: A later analysis revealed that TCR association rates differed between HLA loci, peaking at DRB1 and bottoming out at HLA-C. Among the most significant clusters, several appeared linked to common viral pathogens in a later analysis. According to the study, about 180 TCR beta chains were cytomegalovirus-associated.

The PCR ran on 60 Vbeta and 13 Jbeta primers. Assay used: immunoSEQ multiplex PCR; TCRdb lists only in-frame clones, some missing. This table has some 250,000 clones, about 81% appearing once. Comment on this clone: Its antigen remains unknown.

The V end lost 0 bases, the J end lost 2 bases, and 14 bases lay between the germline ends. Germline V lookup: CDR1 MNHNS, CDR2 SASEGT. The CDR3 has 16 amino acids. This chain connects TRBV6-1 to TRBJ2-7, with D possibly matching TRBD1 (6 bases). This TCR was sampled from a woman in her sixties or seventies in good health and CMV-seropositive. The sample was PBMCs. CDR3 amino acids: CASSEAPNRAPYEQYF. CDR3 nucleotides: TGTGCCAGCAGTGAAGCGCCCAACAGGGCCCCCTACGAGCAGTACTTC.